The entry that follows covers one T cell receptor beta chain sequence. The data belong to a study of blood T cell repertoires in COVID-19. Original analysis: Reference gene primer amplification yielded estimated nucleated cell counts. Only in-frame clones appear in the TCRdb table, and some are missing; sequencing was by immunoSEQ multiplex PCR. The V and J calls and clone size are taken from that table; D and trimming were inferred from the DNA. The sample holds under 300,000 clones, approximately 87% seen once. The J segment lost 4 bases and the V segment lost 2 bases, leaving 12 bases of the junction unmatched. CDR3 length equals 17 residues. The V gene's germline CDR1 is SGHTA and CDR2 FQGNSA.

The chain combines TRBV7-2 with TRBJ1-1, with 8 positions matching TRBD1. Sequencing was done on a sample of peripheral blood. The receptor was derived from a man aged 55 to 70 who had recovered from COVID-19. In DNA form, the CDR3 reads TGTGCCAGCAGCTTAAGGAGGTTGAGACAGGGGATCACTGAAGCTTTCTTT. This codes for CASSLRRLRQGITEAFF.